The source of this T cell receptor beta chain is a study of control samples from healthy donors and cancer patients. CDR1 and CDR2 (germline): SGHTA, FQGTGA. The CDR3 has 15 amino acids. Trimming removed 2 bases from V and 4 bases from J, with 14 bases in between. Data came from immunoSEQ multiplex PCR; TCRdb stores just in-frame clones and leaves some out. The sample shows about 250,000 clones, approximately 80% of them seen only once. Input material: PBMCs. V usage is TRBV7-3 and J usage is TRBJ1-1; D uncertain. This TCR was recovered from a woman aged 55-70 years with lung cancer. CDR3: CASSLLGVGSTEAFF. For the CDR3, the DNA is TGTGCCAGCAGCTTACTGGGAGTGGGGAGCACTGAAGCTTTCTTT.